One sample yielded the 14 T cell receptor beta chains listed below, sequenced in a study of blood T cell repertoires in COVID-19. Libraries were prepared by immunoSEQ multiplex PCR; TCRdb keeps only in-frame clonotypes and omits some of them. Of about 250,000 clones listed, about 86% are singletons. Material: PBMCs or T cells enriched from blood (not recorded which). These receptors came from a man aged 50-60 years who had recovered from COVID-19.

This clone was picked up many times. V usage is TRBV28 and J usage is TRBJ2-2; 9 positions agree with TRBD1. The V gene's germline CDR1 is MDHEN and CDR2 SYDVKM. Trimming removed 7 bases from V and 6 bases from J; junction bases left unmatched: 6. CDR3 length: 14 residues. This chain's CDR3 is CASTLGDRAGELFF. CDR3 nucleotide sequence: TGTGCCAGCACCCTCGGGGACAGGGCCGGGGAGCTGTTTTTT.

The chain recombines TRBV3-1 (or the pseudogene TRBV3-2) with TRBJ2-5; 9 bases map to TRBD1. The germline CDR1 and CDR2 sequences are LGHDT and YNNKEL (reference sequence). CDR3 length equals 15 residues. Trimming removed 4 bases from V and 2 bases from J; junction bases left unmatched: 5. Here the CDR3 reads CASSRRQGGQETQYF. CDR3 sequence (DNA): TGTGCCAGCAGCCGACGACAGGGGGGTCAAGAGACCCAGTACTTC.

The chain uses TRBV10-3 and TRBJ1-6; possible D gene TRBD1, 5 bases. V shed 4 bases and J shed 7 bases, with 11 bases lying between them. This CDR3 comprises 14 residues. Germline CDR1 and CDR2: ENHRY and SYGVKD. In DNA, the CDR3 is TGTGCCATCAGTGGCGGGGGAAGAAATTCACCCCTCCACTTT. This sequence encodes CAISGGGRNSPLHF.

V usage is TRBV4-2 and J usage is TRBJ1-2; TRBD1 matches at 8 bases. CDR3 length equals 17 residues. J lost 5 bases, V lost 1 base, and 12 bases had no gene match. Germline values: CDR1 LGHNA, CDR2 YNFKEQ. The CDR3 spells CASSQAAASGGEYGYTF. Here the CDR3 DNA reads TGTGCCAGCAGCCAAGCAGCGGCGTCAGGGGGCGAATATGGCTACACCTTC.

CDR3 amino acids: CASFPTAGVNNEQFF. Here the CDR3 DNA reads TGTGCCAGCTTTCCGACGGCAGGGGTAAACAATGAGCAGTTCTTC. The J gene is TRBJ2-1, the V gene TRBV18; weak D call: TRBD1 (6 bases). Trimming cost V 7 bases and J 5 bases, with 18 bases left between them. Germline CDR1 is KGHSH and CDR2 is LQKENI. This CDR3 spans 15 amino acids.

The chain couples TRBV5-6 to TRBJ2-2; unclear D gene. Germline CDR1 and CDR2: SGHDT and YYEEEE. The CDR3 length is 15 residues. V shed 2 bases and J shed 4 bases, with 12 bases lying between them. The CDR3 spells CASSLVKVGTGELFF. The CDR3 bases are TGTGCCAGCAGCTTAGTAAAAGTCGGCACCGGGGAGCTGTTTTTT.

The chain links TRBV7-2 to TRBJ1-2; no definite D call. Germline lookup yields CDR1 SGHTA and CDR2 FQGNSA. Between the trimmed V and J ends, which lost 2 bases and 8 bases, there was a span of 18 bases. CDR3 length: 15 amino acids. CDR3 DNA sequence: TGTGCCAGCAGCTTAAATCAAAACAGCCCTTTGGGCTACACCTTC. Its protein is CASSLNQNSPLGYTF.

The chain joins TRBV6-1 to TRBJ1-1, with D possibly matching TRBD1 (6 bases). The V gene lost 2 bases and the J gene lost 0 bases, with 10 bases spanning the gap. The length of the CDR3 is 15 residues. Germline CDR1 MNHNS, CDR2 SASEGT. CDR3 nucleotides: TGTGCCAGCAGTGAATCCAGGGGCATGAACACTGAAGCTTTCTTT. Translated, it gives CASSESRGMNTEAFF.

The chain employs TRBV9 and TRBJ1-2; D remains ambiguous. The CDR3 has 13 amino acids. Germline lookup yields CDR1 SGDLS and CDR2 YYNGEE. Trimming pared 3 bases from V and 8 bases from J, leaving 14 bases between. For the CDR3, the DNA is TGTGCCAGCAGCGCCCCCGGGAGGAAGGGCTACACCTTC. Amino acid sequence: CASSAPGRKGYTF. The full variable domain, completed using reference TRBV9 and TRBJ1-2, is DSGVTQTPKHLITATGQRVTLRCSPRSGDLSVYWYQQSLDQGLQFLIQYYNGEERAKGNILERFSAQQFPDLHSELNLSSLELGDSALYFCASSAPGRKGYTFGSGTRLTVV.

V gene TRBV18 combines with J gene TRBJ1-5, with D hard to call. The germline V and J ends were trimmed by 2 bases and 4 bases, with 9 bases remaining between them. The germline V gene has CDR1 KGHSH and CDR2 LQKENI. The CDR3 is made up of 14 amino acids. CDR3 protein: CASSPDGVNQPQHF. The CDR3 coding sequence is TGTGCCAGCTCACCAGACGGGGTTAATCAGCCCCAGCATTTT.

The chain is built from TRBV4-3 and TRBJ1-6; D gene ambiguous. Germline-derived CDR1 and CDR2 are LGHNA and YSLEER. There are 14 residues in the CDR3. Trimming left V 6 bases short and J 9 bases short, with 15 bases between. The CDR3, as DNA: TGCGCCAGCAGTCTCACGGGAAACGGTTCACCCCTCCACTTT. Translating gives CASSLTGNGSPLHF.

The rearrangement joins TRBV5-1 to TRBJ2-7; no firm D call. Trimming removed 0 bases at V and 2 bases at J, with 6 bases between. The V gene's germline CDR1 is SGHRS and CDR2 YFSETQ. The CDR3 runs 13 residues. CDR3 nucleotide sequence: TGCGCCAGCAGCTTGGACAGTACCTACGAGCAGTACTTC. It yields the protein CASSLDSTYEQYF.

About this clone: The junction departs from the called germline gene at one end, perhaps through a read error. The rearrangement links TRBV7-7 to TRBJ1-1; D not resolved. CDR1 and CDR2 (germline): SSHAT, FNYEAQ (reference sequence). The length of the CDR3 is 13 residues. CDR3 coding DNA: TGTGCTAGCAGCCCGATAGGAGGCACTGAAGCTTTCTTT. Amino acids: CASSPIGGTEAFF.

The CDR3 is CAISESKDSYNSPLHF. The CDR3 DNA reads as TGTGCCATCAGTGAGTCGAAAGACAGCTATAATTCACCCCTCCACTTT. The rearrangement uses TRBV10-3 and TRBJ1-6; perhaps TRBD1 as D (5 bases). There are 16 residues in the CDR3. CDR1 is ENHRY and CDR2 is SYGVKD in the germline V gene. Trimming took off 0 bases at V and 3 bases at J, with 9 bases between the two ends.